Below are 30 T cell receptor beta chains sequenced from a single sample in a study of blood T cell repertoires in COVID-19. Using immunoSEQ multiplex PCR, the repertoire was profiled, and TCRdb retains in-frame clones only, with some absent. The sample has approximately 86,000 clones, approximately 80% seen once; the top ten hold 3% to 4%. Sequencing used peripheral blood. The receptors derive from a man aged 45 to 65 with acute or convalescent COVID-19.

The chain employs TRBV28 and TRBJ2-4; 8 nucleotides line up with TRBD1. Germline CDR1 is MDHEN and CDR2 is SYDVKM. The CDR3 has 14 residues. The V segment lost 9 bases and the J segment 2 bases; nucleotides outside the gene matches: 6. CDR3 coding DNA: TGTGCCAGTTTGACAGGGGCTTCCAAAAACATTCAGTACTTC. Translating gives CASLTGASKNIQYF.

The chain couples TRBV7-3 to TRBJ2-1; TRBD2 might be the D (5 bases). Germline loops: CDR1 SGHTA, CDR2 FQGTGA. The CDR3 sequence is 12 residues long. Trimming shortened V by 3 bases and J by 6 bases, and 6 bases separated the two germline ends. The CDR3 DNA is TGTGCCAGCAGCTTGGACTCCAATGAGCAGTTCTTC. Translated, it gives CASSLDSNEQFF.

This chain connects TRBV5-1 to TRBJ2-5; the match to TRBD1 covers 10 bases. Per germline, CDR1 SGHRS and CDR2 YFSETQ. V dropped 7 bases and J dropped 3; count of bases not matched to a gene: 6. This CDR3 has 14 amino acids. The CDR3 bases are TGCGCCAGCTCCACCGGGACAGGGGAAGAGACCCAGTACTTC. The encoded protein is CASSTGTGEETQYF.

CDR3 nucleotides: TGTGCCAGTAGTGCGGGCCCGGGGGAGACCCAGTACTTC. This sequence encodes CASSAGPGETQYF. The rearrangement links TRBV19 to TRBJ2-5; a possible D gene is TRBD2 (5 bases). The V end lost 5 bases, the J end lost 5 bases, and 12 bases lay between the germline ends. From germline, CDR1 is LNHDA and CDR2 SQIVND (reference sequence). This CDR3 has 13 residues.

The chain couples TRBV5-6 to TRBJ2-3, with TRBD2 matching over 9 bases. Trimming at V came to 1 base and at J to 1 base, leaving 4 bases not matched to a gene. Germline V gives CDR1 SGHDT, CDR2 YYEEEE. The CDR3 is made up of 16 amino acids. CDR3 coding DNA: TGTGCCAGCAGCTTGACTAGCGGGTGGGGCACAGATACGCAGTATTTT. It yields the protein CASSLTSGWGTDTQYF. The complete variable domain, with remaining parts taken from reference TRBV5-6 and TRBJ2-3, reads DAGVTQSPTHLIKTRGQQVTLRCSPKSGHDTVSWYQQALGQGPQFIFQYYEEEERQRGNFPDRFSGHQFPNYSSELNVNALLLGDSALYLCASSLTSGWGTDTQYFGPGTRLTVL.

The genes are TRBV28 and TRBJ2-3; 10 bases line up with TRBD2. The junction had 6 bases not matched to a gene; V was cut back by 5 bases and J by 4 bases. The length of the CDR3 is 15 residues. The germline V gene encodes CDR1 MDHEN and CDR2 SYDVKM. The DNA of the CDR3 is TGTGCCAGCAGTCCAGCGGGAGGGCCGGCAGATACGCAGTATTTT. It encodes CASSPAGGPADTQYF.

The rearrangement uses TRBV5-6 and TRBJ2-3; tentative D call: TRBD2 (5 bases). V was cut by 0 bases and J by 5 bases, with 13 bases left in between. Per germline, CDR1 SGHDT and CDR2 YYEEEE. The CDR3 spans 15 residues. CDR3 amino acids: CASSLAGQRGDTQYF. The CDR3 bases are TGTGCCAGCAGCTTGGCTGGTCAACGGGGAGATACGCAGTATTTT.

The gene calls are TRBV28 and TRBJ2-1; TRBD1 matches 11 bases. The CDR3 is 15 amino acids. The germline V gene encodes CDR1 MDHEN and CDR2 SYDVKM. V was clipped by 4 bases and J by 8 bases; unmatched bases: 7. CDR3 nucleotides: TGTGCCAGCAGTTCGCCCGGGACAGGGGGACATGAGCAGTTCTTC. Its translation: CASSSPGTGGHEQFF. The whole variable domain, remainder taken from reference TRBV28 and TRBJ2-1, is DVKVTQSSRYLVKRTGEKVFLECVQDMDHENMFWYRQDPGLGLRLIYFSYDVKMKEKGDIPEGYSVSREKKERFSLILESASTNQTSMYLCASSSPGTGGHEQFFGPGTRLTVL.

This clone was observed a few times. The rearrangement links TRBV7-2 to TRBJ1-4; possibly TRBD1 for D (6 bases). Germline-derived CDR1 and CDR2 are SGHTA and FQGNSA. The CDR3 extends over 13 amino acids. The V end lost 4 bases, the J end lost 6 bases, and 9 bases lay between the germline ends. The DNA of the CDR3 is TGTGCCAGCAGCTCCCGGACAGATGAAAAACTGTTTTTT. This gives the protein CASSSRTDEKLFF.

The chain recombines TRBV7-7 with TRBJ2-5; D unclear. Germline assignment: CDR1 SSHAT and CDR2 FNYEAQ (reference sequence). Trimming removed 5 bases at V and 1 base at J, with 8 bases between. This CDR3 is 13 amino acids long. CDR3 sequence (DNA): TGTGCCAGCAGCCCTATGATCCAAGAGACCCAGTACTTC. Protein sequence: CASSPMIQETQYF.

The gene calls are TRBV19 and TRBJ1-2; 10 bases are a match to TRBD1. V lost 3 bases and J lost 4; bases outside the gene matches: 2. Germline CDR1 reads LNHDA; CDR2 reads SQIVND (reference sequence). This CDR3 has 14 amino acids. The CDR3 DNA sequence: TGTGCCAGTAGTATGGGGACAGGGGCCTATGGCTACACCTTC. It encodes CASSMGTGAYGYTF.

This clone was seen a handful of times. The rearrangement uses TRBV19 and TRBJ2-7; 11 nucleotides match TRBD2. The V gene's germline CDR1 is LNHDA and CDR2 SQIVND (reference sequence). Losses at the gene ends were 7 bases for V and 2 bases for J; bases not matched to a gene: 1. CDR3 length: 13 amino acids. CDR3 DNA sequence: TGTGCCAGTAAGACTAGCGGGGCCTACGAGCAGTACTTC. Translation: CASKTSGAYEQYF.

The chain carries TRBV6-1 and TRBJ1-2; TRBD1 matches 9 bases. The CDR3 extends over 17 amino acids. Germline trimming cut 4 bases from V and 7 bases from J; bases unmatched to any gene: 16. In germline, CDR1 is MNHNS, CDR2 SASEGT. The CDR3 sequence is CASSAGTGTPLERGYTF. CDR3 sequence (DNA): TGTGCCAGCAGTGCCGGGACAGGGACACCTCTTGAGCGTGGCTACACCTTC.

The chain combines TRBV3-1 (or the pseudogene TRBV3-2) with TRBJ2-1; weak D call: TRBD2 (5 bases). Looked up from germline, CDR1 is LGHDT and CDR2 is YNNKEL (reference sequence). V lost 1 base to trimming and J lost 4 bases, with 11 bases between them. The CDR3 contains 15 residues. The CDR3 is CASSQGAGSYNEQFF. The DNA for the CDR3 is TGTGCCAGCAGCCAAGGTGCGGGTTCGTACAATGAGCAGTTCTTC.

In this sample, this clone turned up once. J is TRBJ2-3 and V is TRBV6-5; TRBD1 might be the D (6 bases). Germline loops: CDR1 MNHEY, CDR2 SVGAGI. The CDR3 consists of 15 residues. V was trimmed by 0 bases and J by 3 bases, leaving 10 bases between them. The CDR3 DNA sequence: TGTGCCAGCAGTTACTCACAGGGTGGGACAGATACGCAGTATTTT. Protein: CASSYSQGGTDTQYF.

CDR3 protein: CASSWNYRKETQYF. CDR3 bases: TGTGCCAGCAGTTGGAACTACCGAAAAGAGACCCAGTACTTC. V and J are TRBV6-5 and TRBJ2-5; D is uncertain. The germline gives CDR1 MNHEY, CDR2 SVGAGI. The CDR3 is 14 residues long. The ends were cut back, 4 bases at V and 3 bases at J, with 12 bases in the middle.

The V gene is TRBV30, the J gene TRBJ2-3; weak D call: TRBD1 (6 bases). This CDR3 comprises 14 residues. V lost 0 bases to trimming and J lost 11 bases, with 18 bases between them. From germline, CDR1 is GTSNPN and CDR2 SVGIG (reference sequence). The CDR3 loop is CAWSVGSQGKRQYF. The CDR3 DNA follows: TGTGCCTGGAGTGTAGGGTCCCAGGGGAAGAGGCAGTATTTT.

The V gene is TRBV5-1, the J gene TRBJ2-7; the match to TRBD1 covers 11 bases. V was pared by 4 bases and J by 3 bases, with 6 bases of the junction left unmatched. Per the germline V gene, CDR1 is SGHRS and CDR2 is YFSETQ. This CDR3 region has 15 residues. Written as DNA, the CDR3 is TGCGCCAGCAGCGCATCCGGGACAGGGGGCTACGAGCAGTACTTC. Translation gives CASSASGTGGYEQYF. Drawing the rest from reference TRBV5-1 and TRBJ2-7, the complete variable domain is KAGVTQTPRYLIKTRGQQVTLSCSPISGHRSVSWYQQTPGQGLQFLFEYFSETQRNKGNFPGRFSGRQFSNSRSEMNVSTLELGDSALYLCASSASGTGGYEQYFGPGTRLTVT.

The chain links TRBV9 to TRBJ1-2; 8 bases match TRBD1. This CDR3 is 16 amino acids long. Germline CDR1 is SGDLS and CDR2 is YYNGEE. V gave up 4 bases and J gave up 0 bases; unmatched junction bases: 8. The CDR3 DNA reads as TGTGCCAGCAGCCCCTCCGGACAGGGACCTAACTATGGCTACACCTTC. Protein: CASSPSGQGPNYGYTF. Full variable domain (remainder filled in from reference TRBV9 and TRBJ1-2): DSGVTQTPKHLITATGQRVTLRCSPRSGDLSVYWYQQSLDQGLQFLIQYYNGEERAKGNILERFSAQQFPDLHSELNLSSLELGDSALYFCASSPSGQGPNYGYTFGSGTRLTVV.

The chain has TRBV6-5 and TRBJ2-7; a weak D match, TRBD2 (6 bases). The CDR3 is made up of 15 amino acids. Trimming stripped 7 bases from V and 7 bases from J, with 23 bases between. CDR1 and CDR2 (germline): MNHEY, SVGAGI. The CDR3 loop reads CASTPPGTQSGEQYF. As DNA, the CDR3 is TGTGCCAGCACCCCTCCGGGGACTCAGAGTGGGGAGCAGTACTTC.

The chain recombines TRBV6-6 with TRBJ1-2; TRBD1 is a possible D gene (5 bases). Germline V gene sequence: CDR1 MNHNY, CDR2 SVGAGI (reference sequence). This CDR3 spans 13 amino acids. Trimming removed 7 bases at V and 4 bases at J, with 13 bases between. CDR3: CASTAQQVYGYTF. The DNA of the CDR3 is TGTGCCAGCACGGCTCAACAGGTCTATGGCTACACCTTC.

This clone showed up just a few times. This sequence joins TRBV6-5 and TRBJ2-5, with TRBD1 matching 7 bases. The length of the CDR3 is 15 residues. J gave up 2 bases and V 10 bases, and 13 bases lay outside the gene matches. CDR1 and CDR2 (germline): MNHEY, SVGAGI. The CDR3 DNA sequence: TGTGCCACTACAGGGGCTGGGGCCGCACAAGAGACCCAGTACTTC. It codes for CATTGAGAAQETQYF.

The chain has TRBV3-1 (or the pseudogene TRBV3-2) and TRBJ1-4; D might be TRBD1 (6 bases). The CDR3 loop spans 16 amino acids. Germline V CDR1 and CDR2: LGHDT, YNNKEL (reference sequence). The V end was cut by 0 bases, the J end by 7 bases, with 15 bases between. CDR3 coding DNA: TGTGCCAGCAGCCAAGAGACGGGGGGGCGCGGTGAAAAACTGTTTTTT. This gives the protein CASSQETGGRGEKLFF.

The chain recombines TRBV29-1 with TRBJ2-1; 9 nucleotides align to TRBD1. Per the germline V gene, CDR1 is SQVTM and CDR2 is ANQGSEA. This CDR3 spans 12 amino acids. Unmatched junction bases numbered 7, after V lost 1 base and J lost 15 bases. CDR3 sequence (DNA): TGCAGCGTTGAAGGGGGGGGACAGGGCTTGTTCTTC. Residues: CSVEGGGQGLFF.

The V call is TRBV28, the J call TRBJ1-5; 8 bases match TRBD1. This CDR3 has 15 amino acids. Germline values: CDR1 MDHEN, CDR2 SYDVKM. Germline trimming cut 6 bases from V and 9 bases from J; bases unmatched to any gene: 13. The CDR3 sequence is CASRIGQGQVWPQHF. The DNA of the CDR3 is TGTGCCAGCAGGATTGGACAGGGCCAGGTGTGGCCCCAGCATTTT. Combining the CDR3 with reference TRBV28 and TRBJ1-5 gives the whole variable domain DVKVTQSSRYLVKRTGEKVFLECVQDMDHENMFWYRQDPGLGLRLIYFSYDVKMKEKGDIPEGYSVSREKKERFSLILESASTNQTSMYLCASRIGQGQVWPQHFGDGTRLSIL.

V and J are TRBV11-3 and TRBJ2-7; D possibly corresponds to TRBD1 (5 bases). V lost 4 bases to trimming and J lost 2 bases, with 6 bases between them. Looked up from germline, CDR1 is SGHNT and CDR2 is YENEEA. The CDR3 contains 12 residues. The CDR3 spells CASSSDTYEQYF. Written as DNA, the CDR3 is TGTGCCAGCAGCTCGGACACCTACGAGCAGTACTTC.

As regards this clone: Its ends do not fully match the called genes, so a read error is possible. The chain carries TRBV10-3 and TRBJ2-7, with 7 bases aligning to TRBD2. The germline V gene has CDR1 ENHRY and CDR2 SYGVKD. There are 16 residues in the CDR3. The chain's CDR3 is CAISESGGKGHYGQYF. In DNA, the CDR3 is TGTGCCATCAGTGAGTCGGGGGGGAAGGGCCACTACGGGCAGTACTTC.

The chain combines TRBV3-1 (or the pseudogene TRBV3-2) with TRBJ1-1; 10 nucleotides align to TRBD1. The CDR3 extends over 15 amino acids. Per the germline V gene, CDR1 is LGHDT and CDR2 is YNNKEL (reference sequence). V lost 4 bases, J lost 4 bases, and 6 bases stayed unmatched. CDR3 nucleotides: TGTGCCAGCAGCCTGGGGACAGGGGTGAGCACTGAAGCTTTCTTT. Protein product: CASSLGTGVSTEAFF.

The V call is TRBV5-6, the J call TRBJ1-4; D is unclear. Per the germline V gene, CDR1 is SGHDT and CDR2 is YYEEEE. V lost 3 bases to trimming and J lost 1 base, with 7 bases between them. The CDR3 extends over 14 amino acids. This CDR3 reads CASSSSGTNEKLFF. Written as DNA, the CDR3 is TGTGCCAGCAGCTCGTCGGGAACTAATGAAAAACTGTTTTTT.

The gene calls are TRBV7-8 and TRBJ1-2, with TRBD1 matching over 7 bases. The CDR3 is 17 residues long. Losses at the gene ends were 5 bases for V and 5 bases for J; bases not matched to a gene: 17. The germline CDR1 and CDR2 sequences are SGHVS and FQNEAQ. The CDR3 region has the DNA TGTGCCAGCAGCGTTGGTAACAGGGGAAGGTCGGAGTATGGCTACACCTTC. Protein product: CASSVGNRGRSEYGYTF.